This T cell receptor (beta chain) was captured in a study of blood T cell repertoires in COVID-19. Study-level information: Specimens from acute and convalescent COVID-19 originated in the United States, Italy and Spain. PBMCs, B-cell-depleted T cells, or T cells provided the cDNA or gDNA that made up the material.

Seattle patients were enrolled during active infection and followed longitudinally. Per the study methods: Estimates of nucleated cell counts were drawn from the amplification of reference gene primers. Here immunoSEQ multiplex PCR was the method, and the copy in TCRdb shows in-frame clones only, minus some. Clone size and the V and J calls come from that table; the DNA yielded D and trimming. Of about 130,000 clones listed, approximately 86% were seen once; the top ten hold about 10%. Germline V CDR1 and CDR2: MNHEY, SVGAGI. The J segment lost 13 bases and the V segment lost 6 bases, leaving 8 bases of the junction unmatched. This CDR3 is 11 amino acids long.

The TCR comes from a woman aged 70-85 years with COVID-19, enrolled during active disease. The rearrangement links TRBV6-5 to TRBJ2-7; 8 bases are shared with TRBD1. The sequenced material came from peripheral blood. The CDR3 DNA follows: TGTGCCAGCAGAGACAGGACAGGGCTCTACTTC. Encoded protein: CASRDRTGLYF.